These 14 T cell receptor beta chains came from one sample sequenced in a study of blood T cell repertoires in COVID-19. Only in-frame clones appear in the TCRdb table, and some are missing; sequencing was by immunoSEQ multiplex PCR. The repertoire includes tens of thousands of clones, about 83% of them detected once, and 6.3% sits in the top ten. Sequenced: peripheral blood. All receptors come from a man in his 70s with COVID-19, enrolled during active disease.

This chain joins TRBV7-9 and TRBJ1-5; maybe TRBD1 (6 bases). V lost 0 bases and J lost 1, with 10 bases in between. CDR1 and CDR2 (germline): SEHNR, FQNEAQ (reference sequence). The CDR3 consists of 16 residues. The CDR3 protein is CASSLAPRGSNQPQHF. The CDR3 DNA follows: TGTGCCAGCAGCTTAGCGCCCAGGGGAAGCAATCAGCCCCAGCATTTT.

The chain employs TRBV7-2 and TRBJ2-7, with TRBD1 as a possible D gene (6 bases). CDR1 and CDR2 (germline): SGHTA, FQGNSA. The CDR3 is made up of 14 amino acids. The V gene lost 5 bases and the J gene lost 0 bases, with 11 bases spanning the gap. The CDR3 here is CASSPQQGSYEQYF. DNA for the CDR3: TGTGCCAGCAGCCCGCAACAGGGCTCCTACGAGCAGTACTTC.

This clone was counted only a few times. The genes are TRBV5-8 and TRBJ2-2, with TRBD1 matching over 8 bases. This CDR3 has 15 residues. Germline-derived CDR1 and CDR2 are SGHTS and YDEGEE. The junction had 4 bases not matched to a gene; V was cut back by 2 bases and J by 4 bases. The CDR3 loop reads CASSLQGGFTGELFF. The DNA of the CDR3 is TGTGCCAGCAGCTTACAGGGGGGATTCACCGGGGAGCTGTTTTTT.

CDR3 DNA: TGTGCCACGGGAGGTCAGGGAGGTGAAGCTTTCTTT. The encoded protein is CATGGQGGEAFF. The chain couples TRBV2 to TRBJ1-1, with TRBD1 as a possible D gene (5 bases). This CDR3 spans 12 amino acids. Germline lookup yields CDR1 SNHLY and CDR2 FYNNEI. Trimming removed 10 bases from V and 7 bases from J, with 16 bases in between.

The chain couples TRBV6-4 to TRBJ1-1; D ambiguous. The V gene's germline CDR1 is MRHNA and CDR2 SNTAGT. CDR3 length: 14 residues. V was clipped by 0 bases and J by 3 bases, with 8 bases between them. The CDR3 region is CASSDSLGDTEAFF. The DNA of the CDR3 is TGTGCCAGCAGTGACTCGCTAGGTGACACTGAAGCTTTCTTT.

J is TRBJ2-6 and V is TRBV19; TRBD1 agrees at 8 bases. CDR3 size: 16 residues. V was clipped by 7 bases and J by 0 bases; unmatched bases: 5. Per germline, CDR1 LNHDA and CDR2 SQIVND (reference sequence). This CDR3 reads CASTDRAYSGANVLTF. The CDR3 region has the DNA TGTGCCAGTACGGACAGGGCCTACTCTGGGGCCAACGTCCTGACTTTC.

The rearrangement links TRBV6-5 to TRBJ1-6; 11 bases align to TRBD1. Trimming at V came to 0 bases and at J to 10 bases, leaving 5 bases not matched to a gene. Germline loops: CDR1 MNHEY, CDR2 SVGAGI. This CDR3 contains 16 residues. The CDR3 bases are TGTGCCAGCAGTTACTCGGACAGGGGGCCGGGGTCACCCCTCCACTTT. Protein: CASSYSDRGPGSPLHF.

The chain uses TRBV2 and TRBJ1-4, with 9 bases that match TRBD1. The CDR3 loop spans 15 amino acids. The trim removed 6 bases at V and 5 bases at J, leaving 7 bases unmatched. Germline CDR1 and CDR2: SNHLY and FYNNEI. The CDR3 here is CASSEPGQGNEKLFF. The CDR3 bases are TGTGCCAGCAGCGAACCGGGACAGGGAAATGAAAAACTGTTTTTT.

The chain combines TRBV6-5 with TRBJ2-7, with 11 bases matching TRBD2. Germline V gives CDR1 MNHEY, CDR2 SVGAGI. The CDR3 totals 14 residues. V shed 6 bases, J shed 3 bases, and the junction held 4 bases outside the gene matches. CDR3 in amino acids: CASSVAGGDYEQYF. In nucleotides, the CDR3 is TGTGCCAGCAGCGTAGCGGGGGGGGACTACGAGCAGTACTTC.

The rearrangement links TRBV5-1 to TRBJ2-5; D perhaps matches TRBD1 (5 bases). The ends were cut back, 0 bases at V and 1 base at J, with 10 bases in the middle. The CDR3 runs 15 residues. Germline CDR1 and CDR2: SGHRS and YFSETQ. CDR3 in DNA: TGCGCCAGCAGCTTGGACGGTAGGGGCCAAGAGACCCAGTACTTC. Translated: CASSLDGRGQETQYF. The variable domain in full, completed from reference TRBV5-1 and TRBJ2-5, reads KAGVTQTPRYLIKTRGQQVTLSCSPISGHRSVSWYQQTPGQGLQFLFEYFSETQRNKGNFPGRFSGRQFSNSRSEMNVSTLELGDSALYLCASSLDGRGQETQYFGPGTRLLVL.

This chain uses TRBV7-3 with TRBJ2-2; 12 nucleotides line up with TRBD2. Losses at the gene ends were 4 bases for V and 1 base for J; bases not matched to a gene: 10. The CDR3 sequence is 19 residues long. Germline V CDR1 and CDR2: SGHTA, FQGTGA. CDR3 nucleotide sequence: TGTGCCAGCAGCTCCTCCCTGACTAGCGGGGGCAGGAACACCGGGGAGCTGTTTTTT. Translation gives CASSSSLTSGGRNTGELFF.

CDR3 loop: CASSPPQSGTDTQYF. DNA for the CDR3: TGTGCCAGCAGTCCCCCCCAGTCCGGCACAGATACGCAGTATTTT. The chain employs TRBV28 and TRBJ2-3; D uncertain. The germline V gene encodes CDR1 MDHEN and CDR2 SYDVKM. There are 15 residues in the CDR3. V shed 5 bases and J shed 1 base, with 13 bases lying between them.

V usage is TRBV7-2 and J usage is TRBJ2-3; weak D call: TRBD2 (6 bases). The CDR3 has 15 residues. V was pared by 5 bases and J by 2 bases, with 14 bases between. Germline V gene lookup returns CDR1 SGHTA and CDR2 FQGNSA. The CDR3 loop is CASSPWTTPTDTQYF. The CDR3 DNA sequence: TGTGCCAGCAGCCCTTGGACTACCCCCACAGATACGCAGTATTTT.

J is TRBJ2-7 and V is TRBV2; 10 nucleotides align to TRBD1. CDR1 and CDR2 from the germline V gene are SNHLY and FYNNEI. The trim removed 7 bases at V and 5 bases at J, leaving 5 bases unmatched. The CDR3 is made up of 13 amino acids. Here the CDR3 DNA reads TGTGCCAGCACGGACAGGGGGGACCACGAGCAGTACTTC. Translated: CASTDRGDHEQYF. Full variable domain (rest looked up from reference TRBV2 and TRBJ2-7): EPEVTQTPSHQVTQMGQEVILRCVPISNHLYFYWYRQILGQKVEFLVSFYNNEISEKSEIFDDQFSVERPDGSNFTLKIRSTKLEDSAMYFCASTDRGDHEQYFGPGTRLTVT.